This T cell receptor (beta chain) was obtained from a study of vaccination and CD4 T cells after COVID-19. Study context: Investigators took post-vaccine samples a median approximately 73 days after dose two, within a range of 14 to 241. Cultures designated as controls were supplied with a CEFX pool, an HIV-1 Nef pool, or no peptide. Study outcomes and limitations: A nonsignificant rise from approximately 21 to 38 was seen in the median number of SARS-CoV-2-reactive clonotypes.

Worth noting for this clonotype: Its matching antigen is unknown.

The Oncomine TCR Beta short-read assay was applied to DNA of cultured CD4+ T cells. TCRdb called the PCR reads again in MiXCR, with one record for every CDR3 protein. The table lists more than 15,000 distinct CDR3 sequences, 45% to 65% of them singletons, with about 34% in the top ten. The CDR3 extends over 14 amino acids. Germline V gene data show CDR1 as MNHNS and CDR2 as SASEGT. Trimming left V 7 bases short and J 5 bases short, with 17 bases between. Noted treatment: roughly ten-day PBMC culture with coronavirus spike peptide pools or control peptides (ViraFEST assay). ViraFEST sequenced TCRs after peptide-pool expansion of antigen-specific T cells.

The genes are TRBV6-1 and TRBJ1-1; possibly TRBD1 for D (6 bases). The sample in question was cultured CD4+ T cells from blood, obtained after SARS-CoV-2 vaccination. This receptor was taken from a human donor with COVID-19. Here the CDR3 reads CASTGAAGMTEAFF. Written as DNA, the CDR3 is TGTGCCAGCACAGGGGCCGCCGGGATGACTGAAGCTTTCTTT.